Listed here are 24 T cell receptor beta chains from one sample, sequenced in a study of T-cell reconstitution after alpha-beta-depleted transplantation in children. As it was prepared, the TCRbeta library received unique molecular identifiers. TCRdb itself ran the PCR reads through MiXCR, one entry per CDR3 protein. The sample yields 300,000 to 350,000 distinct CDR3 sequences, about 16% seen once. Sequenced here: PBMCs, mostly from graft donor cells, sampled 360 days after TCRalphabeta/CD19-depleted stem cell transplant. All receptors come from a male patient between 2 and 15 years old who had a stem cell transplant for acute lymphoblastic leukemia, so the T cells may come from the graft donor.

This clonotype has just a few counts. The genes are TRBV10-3 and TRBJ1-1, with D unresolved. Trimming left V 8 bases short and J 11 bases short, with 18 bases between. The CDR3 contains 12 residues. Germline assignment: CDR1 ENHRY and CDR2 SYGVKD. The CDR3: CAIGPGSQEAFF. CDR3 DNA sequence: TGTGCCATCGGTCCGGGATCCCAGGAGGCTTTCTTT.

The gene calls are TRBV21-1 and TRBJ2-7; TRBD2, the table's D call, was not compared with the DNA. TRBV21-1 is labeled a pseudogene. This CDR3 is built from 17 residues. The CDR3 protein is CASSKDPPRLMAYEQYF. The CDR3 DNA reads TGTGCCAGCAGCAAAGATCCCCCCCGATTGATGGCCTACGAGCAGTACTTC.

J is TRBJ2-7 and V is TRBV7-8; possibly TRBD1 for D (7 bases). The germline gives CDR1 SGHVS, CDR2 FQNEAQ. The CDR3 is made up of 15 amino acids. V shed 3 bases and J shed 3 bases, with 15 bases lying between them. CDR3 loop: CASSFGPGGGYEQYF. CDR3 bases: TGTGCCAGCAGCTTTGGTCCAGGGGGAGGCTACGAGCAGTACTTC. Full variable domain (missing parts from reference TRBV7-8 and TRBJ2-7): GAGVSQSPRYKVAKRGQDVALRCDPISGHVSLFWYQQALGQGPEFLTYFQNEAQLDKSGLPSDRFFAERPEGSVSTLKIQRTQQEDSAVYLCASSFGPGGGYEQYFGPGTRLTVT.

The chain couples TRBV6-2 or TRBV6-3 to TRBJ1-1, with a weak D call TRBD1 (6 bases). V lost 5 bases and J 6 bases, leaving 19 bases between the germline ends. The CDR3 extends over 15 amino acids. In germline, CDR1 is MNHEY, CDR2 SVGEGT. For the CDR3, the DNA is TGTGCCAGCAGTCTGCGGGACACTGAATCTGCTGAAGCTTTCTTT. It yields the protein CASSLRDTESAEAFF.

V is TRBV5-5 and J is TRBJ2-5; D perhaps matches TRBD2 (6 bases). CDR3 size: 15 residues. The V end lost 3 bases, the J end lost 5 bases, and 17 bases lay between the germline ends. Per germline, CDR1 SGHKS and CDR2 YYEKEE (reference sequence). The CDR3 spells CASSSNGAEGETQYF. The CDR3 DNA sequence: TGTGCCAGCAGCTCTAATGGGGCGGAGGGGGAGACCCAGTACTTC.

The CDR3 reads CASSSGLTRDYRLETQYF. For the CDR3, the DNA is TGTGCCAGCAGTTCGGGACTCACCCGGGACTACCGTTTGGAGACCCAGTACTTC. The chain joins TRBV12-3 or TRBV12-4 to TRBJ2-5, with 7 nucleotides matching TRBD2. J gave up 5 bases and V 4 bases, and 19 bases lay outside the gene matches. The CDR3 totals 18 residues.

J is TRBJ2-2 and V is TRBV15; no definite D call. Trimming stripped 3 bases from V and 2 bases from J, with 4 bases between. Germline assignment: CDR1 LNHNV and CDR2 YYDKDF (reference sequence). The CDR3 consists of 13 residues. CDR3 sequence: CATSRDNTGELFF. CDR3 sequence (DNA): TGTGCCACCAGCAGGGACAACACCGGGGAGCTGTTTTTT.

This clonotype was seen more than once but under ten times. This chain connects TRBV4-3 to TRBJ2-2; 9 bases match TRBD2. The germline V gene encodes CDR1 LGHNA and CDR2 YSLEER. CDR3 length equals 16 residues. V dropped 0 bases and J dropped 6; count of bases not matched to a gene: 5. In DNA, the CDR3 is TGCGCCAGCAGCCAAGAGAGTAGCGGGAGACCCGGGGAGCTGTTTTTT. This encodes CASSQESSGRPGELFF.

The J gene is TRBJ2-7, the V gene TRBV6-1; 9 bases line up with TRBD2. CDR1 and CDR2 from the germline V gene are MNHNS and SASEGT. V trimming: 5 bases; J trimming: 6 bases; junction bases outside the gene matches: 11. The length of the CDR3 is 15 residues. The CDR3 region has the DNA TGTGCCAGCAGTCCTAGGCGGGGACTAGCTGGCGAGCAGTACTTC. Amino acid sequence: CASSPRRGLAGEQYF.

This clonotype was seen a handful of times. The chain is built from TRBV12-5 and TRBJ2-1, with a weak D call TRBD2 (5 bases). Trimming removed 7 bases at V and 8 bases at J, with 15 bases between. This CDR3 region has 13 residues. Germline CDR1 is LGHNT and CDR2 is FRNRAP. CDR3 DNA sequence: TGTGCTAGTGCGGTATCGGGGTTCGATGAGCAGTTCTTC. Its protein product is CASAVSGFDEQFF. The variable domain in full, completed from reference TRBV12-5 and TRBJ2-1, reads DARVTQTPRHKVTEMGQEVTMRCQPILGHNTVFWYRQTMMQGLELLAYFRNRAPLDDSGMPKDRFSAEMPDATLATLKIQPSEPRDSAVYFCASAVSGFDEQFFGPGTRLTVL.

The rearrangement joins TRBV5-1 to TRBJ2-1; D is possibly TRBD1 (6 bases). This CDR3 region has 15 residues. Germline CDR1 reads SGHRS; CDR2 reads YFSETQ. The V end was cut by 6 bases, the J end by 9 bases, with 22 bases between. CDR3 region: CASTITGISICEQFF. CDR3 DNA: TGCGCCAGCACCATCACAGGGATTTCGATTTGTGAGCAGTTCTTC.

The chain is built from TRBV7-6 and TRBJ2-1; tentative D call: TRBD2 (6 bases). The CDR3 runs to 15 residues. The V end was cut by 4 bases, the J end by 5 bases, with 15 bases between. The V gene's germline CDR1 is SGHVS and CDR2 FNYEAQ. The CDR3 protein is CASSSLPSVDNEQFF. The CDR3 nucleotides are TGTGCCAGCAGCTCCCTCCCTAGCGTAGACAATGAGCAGTTCTTC. The full variable domain, rest sourced from reference TRBV7-6 and TRBJ2-1, is GAGVSQSPRYKVTKRGQDVALRCDPISGHVSLYWYRQALGQGPEFLTYFNYEAQQDKSGLPNDRFSAERPEGSISTLTIQRTEQRDSAMYRCASSSLPSVDNEQFFGPGTRLTVL.

This sequence joins TRBV20-1 and TRBJ2-7, with 8 bases fitting TRBD1. CDR3 length: 14 residues. J gave up 6 bases and V 1 base, and 8 bases lay outside the gene matches. Per germline, CDR1 DFQATT and CDR2 SNEGSKA (reference sequence). In nucleotides, the CDR3 is TGCAGTGCTAGAGCAATGGACAGGGTAGGCGAGCAGTACTTC. It encodes CSARAMDRVGEQYF.

This clonotype has more than one count but fewer than ten. The V and J genes are TRBV4-3 and TRBJ2-5, with D possibly being TRBD2 (7 bases). V gave up 5 bases and J gave up 3 bases, with 16 bases separating them. CDR1 and CDR2 from the germline V gene are LGHNA and YSLEER. CDR3 size: 15 residues. This CDR3 is CASSKRGGGKETQYF. The CDR3, as DNA: TGCGCCAGCAGCAAAAGGGGGGGCGGCAAAGAGACCCAGTACTTC.

J is TRBJ2-5 and V is TRBV20-1, with D possibly being TRBD1 or TRBD2 (5 bases each). Trimming took 5 bases from V and 2 from J, leaving 15 bases between them. This CDR3 contains 14 residues. The germline CDR1 and CDR2 sequences are DFQATT and SNEGSKA (reference sequence). The DNA for the CDR3 is TGCAGTGCTTCCAGGGTCTGGGGGCAAGAGACCCAGTACTTC. Protein product: CSASRVWGQETQYF.

The rearrangement joins TRBV7-2 to TRBJ2-1, with D tentatively TRBD2 (5 bases). V was trimmed by 1 base and J by 0 bases, leaving 10 bases between them. CDR3 length: 16 residues. Looked up from germline, CDR1 is SGHTA and CDR2 is FQGNSA. The CDR3, as DNA: TGTGCCAGCAGCTTAGATTTCCGGGGCTCCTACAATGAGCAGTTCTTC. This codes for CASSLDFRGSYNEQFF.

In this sample, this clonotype turned up a few times. V gene TRBV10-1 combines with J gene TRBJ2-7, with D hard to call. Trimming cost V 3 bases and J 5 bases, with 11 bases left between them. The CDR3 has 13 residues. From germline, CDR1 is WNHNN and CDR2 SYGVQD (reference sequence). The CDR3 nucleotides are TGCGCCAGCAGTGACCGTCGTAGGGACGAGCAGTACTTC. Encoded protein: CASSDRRRDEQYF.

This clonotype was recorded once. The chain links TRBV28 to TRBJ2-1; 12 bases are a match to TRBD2. V gave up 5 bases and J gave up 5 bases; unmatched junction bases: 4. The CDR3 runs 15 residues. Looked up from germline, CDR1 is MDHEN and CDR2 is SYDVKM. CDR3 sequence: CASSPWTSGNNEQFF. The CDR3 nucleotides are TGTGCCAGCAGTCCATGGACTAGCGGGAACAATGAGCAGTTCTTC.

This clonotype was seen many times. The chain carries TRBV28 and TRBJ2-5, with D unclear. The V end was cut by 11 bases, the J end by 5 bases, with 18 bases between. There are 13 residues in the CDR3. Germline V gene lookup returns CDR1 MDHEN and CDR2 SYDVKM. The CDR3 DNA reads as TGTGCCGGACGGACCCCTCCTCACGAGACCCAGTACTTC. Amino acid sequence: CAGRTPPHETQYF.

This clonotype has just a few counts. This chain uses TRBV3-1 with TRBJ1-4; weak D call: TRBD1 (5 bases). Trimming removed 4 bases from V and 4 bases from J, with 16 bases in between. The germline V gene has CDR1 LGHDT and CDR2 YNNKEL (reference sequence). This CDR3 has 16 amino acids. Written as DNA, the CDR3 is TGTGCCAGCAGCCCCTCGTTTACAGGTATTAATGAAAAACTGTTTTTT. Protein sequence: CASSPSFTGINEKLFF.

There are a few counts of this clonotype. The chain recombines TRBV12-3 or TRBV12-4 with TRBJ1-1, with D uncertain. This CDR3 contains 16 residues. Trimming stripped 2 bases from V and 5 bases from J, with 18 bases between. The DNA for the CDR3 is TGTGCCAGCAGTTTAAGAGGGCCGCGCAGAGGAACTGAAGCTTTCTTT. Protein sequence: CASSLRGPRRGTEAFF.

This clonotype occurred many times. The chain carries TRBV20-1 and TRBJ1-5, with D unclear. The CDR3 is 16 residues long. V was pared by 6 bases and J by 0 bases, with 18 bases between. Germline V lookup: CDR1 DFQATT, CDR2 SNEGSKA (reference sequence). The CDR3 loop is CSANVVTENSNQPQHF. The CDR3 region has the DNA TGCAGTGCCAATGTGGTCACAGAGAATAGCAATCAGCCCCAGCATTTT.

This sequence joins TRBV5-1 and TRBJ2-1, with D perhaps assigned TRBD1 or TRBD2 (6 bases each). Trimming shortened V by 0 bases and J by 13 bases, and 23 bases separated the two germline ends. Germline-derived CDR1 and CDR2 are SGHRS and YFSETQ. The CDR3 length is 16 residues. CDR3 sequence reads: CASSLEGGPGGNPQFF. CDR3 coding DNA: TGCGCCAGCAGCTTGGAGGGCGGGCCCGGGGGCAACCCACAGTTCTTC. Combining the CDR3 with reference TRBV5-1 and TRBJ2-1 gives the whole variable domain KAGVTQTPRYLIKTRGQQVTLSCSPISGHRSVSWYQQTPGQGLQFLFEYFSETQRNKGNFPGRFSGRQFSNSRSEMNVSTLELGDSALYLCASSLEGGPGGNPQFFGPGTRLTVL.

Note on this clonotype: A much larger clone differs from this one at a single base, so this may be a read error. The chain combines TRBV12-3 or TRBV12-4 with TRBJ2-1; 8 bases are shared with TRBD2. After removal of 2 bases from V and 8 bases from J, the junction contained 8 bases not matched to a gene. CDR3 size: 15 residues. The CDR3 protein is CASSLSGGLSDEQFF. Written as DNA, the CDR3 is TGTGCCAGCAGTTTAAGCGGGGGATTATCGGATGAGCAGTTCTTC.